This T cell receptor beta chain was found in a study of T cells after yellow fever vaccination. This clonotype was counted ten times or more. This CDR3 contains 15 residues. The germline V gene encodes CDR1 SGHRS and CDR2 YFSETQ. Deletions cut 2 bases from V and 5 bases from J, with 16 bases between. A universal primer site and UMIs were added as TCR cDNA was made by 5'RACE template switching. MiXCR, applied by TCRdb to the 5' RACE reads, yields one record per CDR3 protein. The sample yields over 300,000 distinct CDR3 sequences, around 7% seen once. This sequence originates from a man aged 18-30 years who received the YFV17D yellow fever vaccine. The chain recombines TRBV5-1 with TRBJ2-5; either TRBD1 or TRBD2 may supply D (5 bases each). The sample consisted of PBMCs, taken around 45 days after the first yellow fever vaccination. CDR3 in DNA: TGCGCCAGCAGCTTAACCGGGACCCTCGGGGAGACCCAGTACTTC. Translated: CASSLTGTLGETQYF. Drawing the rest from reference TRBV5-1 and TRBJ2-5, the complete variable domain is KAGVTQTPRYLIKTRGQQVTLSCSPISGHRSVSWYQQTPGQGLQFLFEYFSETQRNKGNFPGRFSGRQFSNSRSEMNVSTLELGDSALYLCASSLTGTLGETQYFGPGTRLLVL.